This is a list of T cell receptor beta chains from one sample in a study of control samples from healthy donors and cancer patients. Assay used: immunoSEQ multiplex PCR; TCRdb lists only in-frame clones, some missing. The repertoire holds tens of thousands of clones, around 94% seen once, with approximately 24% in the top ten. Sequencing was done on a sample of blood. These receptors were taken from a man between 60 and 75 years old in good health. The CDR3 runs from the conserved cysteine through the conserved F or W. D genes are given only for firm matches. Only part of the rows carry a size: once, few, many, or a class if the clone is expanded.

cdr3_length clone_size j_call v_call d_call cdr3_aa cdr3_nt
16 - TRBJ2-1 TRBV3-1/TRBV3-2 - CASSQLRLAVSNEQFF TGTGCCAGCAGCCAACTCCGGCTAGCAGTCTCCAATGAGCAGTTCTTC
17 - TRBJ2-1 TRBV5-8 TRBD1 CASSPRGGQGFLNEQFF TGTGCCAGCAGCCCTCGGGGGGGACAGGGGTTCCTCAATGAGCAGTTCTTC
13 - TRBJ1-2 TRBV15 - CATRRDRNYGYTF TGTGCCACCAGGCGAGACAGAAACTATGGCTACACCTTC
14 - TRBJ2-3 TRBV11-3 - CASSFEGFEDTQYF TGTGCCAGCAGCTTTGAGGGGTTTGAAGATACGCAGTATTTT
15 - TRBJ1-5 TRBV4-1 - CASSQRDVSNQPQHF TGCGCCAGCAGCCAGAGGGACGTGAGCAATCAGCCCCAGCATTTT
16 - TRBJ2-7 TRBV7-2 TRBD1 CASSYGFQGARYEQYF TGTGCCAGCAGCTACGGGTTTCAGGGGGCGCGGTACGAGCAGTACTTC
17 - TRBJ2-1 TRBV7-3 - CASSFETWIGSYNEQFF TGTGCCAGCAGCTTCGAAACCTGGATAGGGTCCTACAATGAGCAGTTCTTC
14 - TRBJ2-1 TRBV5-6 - CATRPRGRRYEQFF TGTGCCACACGCCCCCGGGGGAGGAGATATGAGCAGTTCTTC
12 - TRBJ2-5 TRBV30 - CAWSRGGETQYF TGTGCCTGGAGTAGAGGGGGAGAGACCCAGTACTTC
15 - TRBJ1-3 TRBV5-3 TRBD1 CAFRGGVKTGNTIYF TGTGCCTTTAGAGGGGGCGTAAAGACTGGAAACACCATATATTTT
13 - TRBJ1-1 TRBV12-3/TRBV12-4 - CASSTRGRGVAFF TGTGCCAGCAGTACCCGGGGGAGGGGAGTAGCTTTCTTT
15 - TRBJ1-4 TRBV24-1 TRBD1 CATSDSGGYNEKLFF TGTGCCACCAGTGATTCAGGGGGCTATAATGAAAAACTGTTTTTT
15 once TRBJ2-7 TRBV4-1 - CASSQEAGSPAEQYF TGCGCCAGCAGCCAAGAGGCAGGGTCACCAGCCGAGCAGTACTTC
15 once TRBJ1-4 TRBV11-2 - CASSKFRATNEKLFF TGTGCCAGCAGCAAATTCAGAGCTACTAATGAAAAACTGTTTTTT
18 - TRBJ2-7 TRBV19 TRBD2 CASSWRGNSREALYEQYF TGTGCCAGTAGTTGGCGGGGGAATAGTCGGGAGGCTCTCTACGAGCAGTACTTC
12 - TRBJ2-1 TRBV29-1 - CVCRPPGNEQFF TGCGTCTGTCGGCCTCCGGGCAATGAGCAGTTCTTC
16 - TRBJ2-2 TRBV18 - CASSPWGPRNTGELFF TGTGCCAGCTCACCCTGGGGCCCACGCAACACCGGGGAGCTGTTTTTT
16 - TRBJ2-1 TRBV2 TRBD2 CASGVDRTSGDNEQFF TGTGCCAGCGGAGTCGATCGGACTAGCGGCGACAATGAGCAGTTCTTC
16 - TRBJ2-3 TRBV11-2 TRBD1 CASTKKWDRGTDTQYF TGTGCCAGCACCAAAAAGTGGGACAGGGGGACAGATACGCAGTATTTT
14 - TRBJ2-3 TRBV5-1 - CASSFGPRDDTQYF TGCGCCAGCAGCTTCGGGCCACGAGACGATACGCAGTATTTT
15 - TRBJ2-7 TRBV27 - CASSPLNGVTYEQYF TGTGCCAGCAGCCCGTTGAACGGGGTAACCTACGAGCAGTACTTC
15 - TRBJ2-5 TRBV14 TRBD1 CASSHHDRVGETQYF TGTGCCAGCAGCCACCACGACAGGGTAGGCGAGACCCAGTACTTC
17 - TRBJ1-4 TRBV30 - CACYRTGQRATNEKLFF TGTGCCTGTTATAGAACCGGACAGCGTGCAACTAATGAAAAACTGTTTTTT
12 once TRBJ2-5 TRBV5-6 - CASSLSQETQYF TGTGCCAGCAGCTTGTCCCAAGAGACCCAGTACTTC
13 - TRBJ2-7 TRBV20-1 TRBD1 CSASQPGQGAYYF TGCAGTGCTAGTCAGCCGGGACAGGGGGCATATTACTTC
16 once TRBJ2-3 TRBV9 - CASSVVQGGGADTQYF TGTGCCAGCAGCGTAGTGCAGGGGGGAGGCGCAGATACGCAGTATTTT
14 - TRBJ2-4 TRBV6-5 - CASSIGAAKNIQYF TGTGCCAGCAGTATTGGGGCCGCCAAAAACATTCAGTACTTC
16 - TRBJ1-1 TRBV7-8 - CASSLKGTLPNTEAFF TGTGCCAGCAGCCTTAAAGGGACCCTTCCGAACACTGAAGCTTTCTTT